A single sample is the source of the 13 T cell receptor beta chains below, sequenced in a study of blood T cell repertoires in COVID-19. Sequencing used immunoSEQ multiplex PCR; TCRdb keeps in-frame clones, though not all of them. Of about 400,000 clones in the sample, roughly nine tenths were seen once. Source material: PBMCs or T cells enriched from blood (not recorded which). These TCRs come from a woman in her thirties who had recovered from COVID-19.

This chain uses TRBV10-3 with TRBJ2-3, with 12 bases matching TRBD2. V dropped 6 bases and J dropped 2; count of bases not matched to a gene: 12. CDR1 and CDR2 (germline): ENHRY, SYGVKD. This CDR3 comprises 18 residues. The CDR3, as DNA: TGTGCCATCAGCGATCTAGCGGGAGGGCCTCATACCACAGATACGCAGTATTTT. The encoded protein is CAISDLAGGPHTTDTQYF.

The CDR3: CASSTDRGEETQYF. The CDR3 coding sequence is TGCGCCAGCAGCACGGACAGGGGCGAAGAGACCCAGTACTTC. The chain links TRBV5-1 to TRBJ2-5; 9 positions agree with TRBD1. V lost 4 bases to trimming and J lost 3 bases; unmatched junction nucleotides: 4. Germline CDR1 reads SGHRS; CDR2 reads YFSETQ. The CDR3 is 14 residues long.

V and J are TRBV7-2 and TRBJ1-3; D remains ambiguous. This CDR3 has 14 residues. V was shortened by 1 base and J by 8 bases, with 12 bases between the two germline ends. Germline-derived CDR1 and CDR2 are SGHTA and FQGNSA. CDR3 DNA sequence: TGTGCCAGCAGCTTAGTTGGATTGGGAGACACCATATATTTT. It translates to CASSLVGLGDTIYF. Full variable domain (remainder filled in from reference TRBV7-2 and TRBJ1-3): GAGVSQSPSNKVTEKGKDVELRCDPISGHTALYWYRQSLGQGLEFLIYFQGNSAPDKSGLPSDRFSAERTGGSVSTLTIQRTQQEDSAVYLCASSLVGLGDTIYFGEGSWLTVV.

The gene calls are TRBV27 and TRBJ2-1, with TRBD2 matching over 16 bases. The germline V gene has CDR1 MNHEY and CDR2 SMNVEV (reference sequence). The length of the CDR3 is 17 residues. With 5 bases clipped from V and 13 bases from J, the junction kept 14 bases outside the gene matches. This chain's CDR3 is CASSPIQGLAGGVPQFF. The CDR3 DNA reads TGTGCCAGCAGTCCGATACAGGGACTAGCGGGAGGGGTACCACAGTTCTTC.

With regard to this clone: This may be a read error: a much more frequent sequence differs by one nucleotide. V and J are TRBV4-2 and TRBJ2-7, with D uncertain. Germline V gene lookup returns CDR1 LGHNA and CDR2 YNFKEQ. The CDR3 loop spans 15 amino acids. CDR3 sequence reads: CASSQEGDGAYKQYF. The DNA for the CDR3 is TGTGCCAGCAGCCAAGAAGGCGACGGAGCCTACAAGCAGTACTTC.

This chain joins TRBV13 and TRBJ2-3; tentatively, D is TRBD2 (5 bases). V was cut by 0 bases and J by 0 bases, with 13 bases left in between. The CDR3 is 17 amino acids. CDR1 and CDR2 from the germline V gene are PRHDT and FYEKMQ (reference sequence). The CDR3 bases are TGTGCCAGCAGCTTAGGCCTGTCTAGCTCTAGCACAGATACGCAGTATTTT. Its translation is CASSLGLSSSSTDTQYF. Based on the CDR3 plus reference TRBV13 and TRBJ2-3, the full variable domain is AAGVIQSPRHLIKEKRETATLKCYPIPRHDTVYWYQQGPGQDPQFLISFYEKMQSDKGSIPDRFSAQQFSDYHSELNMSSLELGDSALYFCASSLGLSSSSTDTQYFGPGTRLTVL.

This chain connects TRBV7-3 to TRBJ2-7; weak D call: TRBD2 (5 bases). Germline CDR1 and CDR2: SGHTA and FQGTGA. The CDR3 totals 14 residues. V was shortened by 4 bases and J by 12 bases, with 22 bases between the two germline ends. The DNA for the CDR3 is TGTGCCAGCAGCTCCATCAATACACCTCCGGGGATGTACTTC. Amino acid sequence: CASSSINTPPGMYF.

CDR3 in DNA: TGTGCCAGCAGCTTCCTATTCCGAGTCGGGGTCTTGAACACTGAAGCTTTCTTT. Its protein is CASSFLFRVGVLNTEAFF. The genes are TRBV7-2 and TRBJ1-1, with D uncertain. V was pared by 3 bases and J by 0 bases, with 20 bases between. Germline V gives CDR1 SGHTA, CDR2 FQGNSA. The CDR3 is 18 amino acids.

This clone was detected only once. The chain has TRBV27 and TRBJ1-1; 7 nucleotides match TRBD1. The CDR3 is 15 residues long. V shed 3 bases and J 5 bases; nucleotides not matched to a gene: 9. Germline V gene sequence: CDR1 MNHEY, CDR2 SMNVEV (reference sequence). The CDR3 region is CASSFYPGGRTEAFF. The DNA for the CDR3 is TGTGCCAGCAGTTTTTACCCAGGGGGTCGTACTGAAGCTTTCTTT.

The V gene is TRBV5-6, the J gene TRBJ1-2; possible D gene TRBD1, 5 bases. Germline V gene sequence: CDR1 SGHDT, CDR2 YYEEEE. This CDR3 is 16 amino acids long. V was trimmed by 1 base and J by 4 bases, leaving 17 bases between them. In DNA, the CDR3 is TGTGCCAGCAGCTTGAGTAGACAGCGGGTGGTCTATGGCTACACCTTC. This gives the protein CASSLSRQRVVYGYTF.

V gene TRBV10-3 combines with J gene TRBJ1-1; maybe TRBD1 (6 bases). The CDR3 has 13 residues. Looked up from germline, CDR1 is ENHRY and CDR2 is SYGVKD. Between the trimmed V and J ends, which lost 8 bases and 1 base, there was a span of 11 bases. The CDR3 here is CAISGQQNTEAFF. CDR3 DNA: TGTGCCATCTCGGGACAACAGAACACTGAAGCTTTCTTT.

The rearrangement links TRBV28 to TRBJ1-4; D perhaps matches TRBD1 (6 bases). Trimming took off 7 bases at V and 0 bases at J, with 33 bases between the two ends. CDR1 MDHEN and CDR2 SYDVKM come from the germline V gene. The CDR3 length is 22 residues. The CDR3 here is CASNEGGRDVQGGTATNEKLFF. In DNA form, the CDR3 reads TGTGCCAGCAACGAGGGGGGAAGGGATGTACAGGGAGGGACTGCAACTAATGAAAAACTGTTTTTT.

This clone has only a few counts. V gene TRBV30 combines with J gene TRBJ1-5; 9 bases match TRBD1. Germline CDR1 reads GTSNPN; CDR2 reads SVGIG (reference sequence). The CDR3 loop spans 15 amino acids. J gave up 4 bases and V 0 bases, and 4 bases lay outside the gene matches. CDR3 nucleotide sequence: TGTGCCTGGAGTGTACTTGGACAGGGGAATCAGCCCCAGCATTTT. This sequence encodes CAWSVLGQGNQPQHF.